This T cell receptor beta chain was recovered during a study of spatial heterogeneity in lung cancer. Turning to the study itself: There were, on average, more than eight raw-read appearances for each unique TCR and UMI combination. Study conclusions and caveats: Blood contained ubiquitous expanded tumor TCRs more at resection than at follow-up.

This clonotype was seen many times. What it binds is not known. The time point denotes: sample taken at primary tumor resection. Whole RNA obtained from tumor, nontumor lung or frozen PBMC underwent sequencing without sorting. There were around 72 donors, all of them untreated patients with early-stage non-small cell lung cancer. Germline V CDR1 and CDR2: DFQATT, SNEGSKA (reference sequence). The V and J ends lost 3 bases and 7 bases respectively, with 7 bases between them. CDR3 length: 11 residues. TCRdb reprocessed the 5' RACE reads with MiXCR, giving one entry per CDR3 protein. The top ten hold about 40% of the sample, which has some 45,000 distinct CDR3 sequences, 10% to 15% seen once.

This sequence joins TRBV20-1 and TRBJ2-4, with D perhaps matching TRBD1 (5 bases). This receptor was identified in a female donor with early-stage non-small cell lung cancer. This sample comprised PBMCs, obtained at surgery. DNA of the CDR3: TGCAGTGCTAGGAAGGGGAACATTCAGTACTTC. Amino acid sequence: CSARKGNIQYF.